These 24 T cell receptor beta chains share one sample of origin, sequenced in a study of blood T cell repertoires in COVID-19 (dated by TCRdb to 2018 to 2021). Library construction relied on the immunoSEQ multiplex PCR assay. Drawn from immuneACCESS, this table holds only the in-frame rearrangements with V and J called that TCRdb kept. Clones are partly lost; checked studies trace under half to an unresolved V gene and leave the rest unexplained. Within this sample are tens of thousands of clones, with approximately 87% of them counted one time only. The ten largest make up 6% to 8.5% of the sample. Sample: peripheral blood. The receptors originated from a man aged 55 to 70 with active or convalescent COVID-19.

In DNA form, the CDR3 reads TGCGCCAGCAGCCTCGGGTCTAGCTCCTACAATGAGCAGTTCTTC. It encodes CASSLGSSSYNEQFF. This chain links TRBV5-1 with TRBJ2-1; D gene ambiguous. V was trimmed by 4 bases and J by 0 bases, leaving 11 bases between them. The CDR3 has 15 amino acids. The germline gives CDR1 SGHRS, CDR2 YFSETQ. Supplemented by reference TRBV5-1 and TRBJ2-1, the full variable domain reads KAGVTQTPRYLIKTRGQQVTLSCSPISGHRSVSWYQQTPGQGLQFLFEYFSETQRNKGNFPGRFSGRQFSNSRSEMNVSTLELGDSALYLCASSLGSSSYNEQFFGPGTRLTVL.

The DNA of the CDR3 is TGTGCCAGCAGTCGCCGCGGGACTAGCGGAGTTAGCTCCTACAATGAGCAGTTCTTC. This translates into CASSRRGTSGVSSYNEQFF. This chain uses TRBV2 with TRBJ2-1; 11 bases agree with TRBD2. Germline V gene data show CDR1 as SNHLY and CDR2 as FYNNEI. With V trimmed by 5 bases and J by 0 bases, 12 bases remained unmatched. The CDR3 is 19 amino acids.

This chain connects TRBV6-1 to TRBJ1-5, with 12 nucleotides matching TRBD1. This CDR3 is built from 18 residues. Germline V lookup: CDR1 MNHNS, CDR2 SASEGT. J was trimmed by 3 bases and V by 4 bases; bases with no gene match: 10. CDR3 sequence (DNA): TGTGCCAGCAGTGCGACCGGGACAGGGGGCCGTTTCAATCAGCCCCAGCATTTT. The encoded protein is CASSATGTGGRFNQPQHF.

This clone was found once. V and J are TRBV7-3 and TRBJ2-1, with D unresolved. CDR1 is SGHTA, CDR2 FQGTGA, per germline. CDR3 size: 13 residues. The V gene lost 4 bases and the J gene lost 9 bases, with 13 bases spanning the gap. In DNA, the CDR3 is TGTGCCAGCAGCTCAAGCCCTTCAGGTGAGCAGTTCTTC. Translated: CASSSSPSGEQFF.

The chain recombines TRBV28 with TRBJ2-1; TRBD1 matches 8 bases. The CDR3 consists of 14 residues. Trimming cost V 6 bases and J 10 bases; bases outside gene matches: 11. The germline gives CDR1 MDHEN, CDR2 SYDVKM. Here the CDR3 reads CASSNGQGIGEQFF. DNA of the CDR3: TGTGCCAGCAGCAATGGACAGGGAATAGGGGAGCAGTTCTTC.

J is TRBJ1-5 and V is TRBV7-9, with TRBD1 identical over 11 bases. This CDR3 is built from 17 residues. Germline V lookup: CDR1 SEHNR, CDR2 FQNEAQ (reference sequence). V lost 3 bases and J lost 1; bases outside the gene matches: 5. The chain's CDR3 is CASSFIGQGASNQPQHF. In DNA, the CDR3 is TGTGCCAGCAGCTTTATAGGACAGGGGGCGAGCAATCAGCCCCAGCATTTT.

This clone appeared a few times. The gene calls are TRBV19 and TRBJ1-1, with D possibly TRBD1 on 6 matching bases. CDR3 length: 14 residues. V dropped 6 bases and J dropped 1 base, with 12 bases sitting between them. Germline CDR1 and CDR2: LNHDA and SQIVND (reference sequence). CDR3 sequence (DNA): TGTGCCAGTAGCGAACAGGGATGGAACACTGAAGCTTTCTTT. The encoded protein is CASSEQGWNTEAFF.

J is TRBJ1-1 and V is TRBV5-4; D ambiguous. V was pared by 6 bases and J by 2 bases, with 20 bases between. CDR3 length equals 16 residues. Germline values: CDR1 SGHNT, CDR2 YYREEE (reference sequence). CDR3 DNA: TGTGCCAGCAACTATTGGGTAGAAACCCCAAACACTGAAGCTTTCTTT. Protein product: CASNYWVETPNTEAFF. Looking up the rest from reference TRBV5-4 and TRBJ1-1 gives the full variable domain: ETGVTQSPTHLIKTRGQQVTLRCSSQSGHNTVSWYQQALGQGPQFIFQYYREEENGRGNFPPRFSGLQFPNYSSELNVNALELDDSALYLCASNYWVETPNTEAFFGQGTRLTVV.

The chain combines TRBV2 with TRBJ2-7; 7 bases map to TRBD1. The CDR3 sequence is 11 residues long. The ends lost 7 bases at V and 4 bases at J; junction bases unmatched: 1. Germline V gene lookup returns CDR1 SNHLY and CDR2 FYNNEI. The CDR3 DNA sequence: TGTGCCAGCACGACAGGGTACGAGCAGTACTTC. It yields the protein CASTTGYEQYF.

The chain is built from TRBV19 and TRBJ2-2; 9 nucleotides match TRBD1. The V and J ends lost 7 bases and 7 bases, in that order; junction bases with no gene match: 13. The CDR3 extends over 16 amino acids. Germline lookup yields CDR1 LNHDA and CDR2 SQIVND (reference sequence). The CDR3 DNA follows: TGTGCCAGTATTCGTGGGGACAGGGTTTCGGACGGGGAGCTGTTTTTT. Translation: CASIRGDRVSDGELFF.

This clone was observed once. V usage is TRBV28 and J usage is TRBJ1-4; 7 bases agree with TRBD1. Per the germline V gene, CDR1 is MDHEN and CDR2 is SYDVKM. Trimming cost V 3 bases and J 4 bases; bases outside gene matches: 2. CDR3 length: 14 amino acids. The CDR3 DNA is TGTGCCAGCAGTTTGCAGGGGGGTAATGAAAAACTGTTTTTT. The encoded protein is CASSLQGGNEKLFF.

The chain employs TRBV2 and TRBJ1-2; weak D call: TRBD1 (5 bases). This CDR3 has 13 residues. From germline, CDR1 is SNHLY and CDR2 FYNNEI. The germline V and J ends were trimmed by 4 bases and 4 bases, with 10 bases remaining between them. This chain's CDR3 is CASSGQIIYGYTF. In nucleotides, the CDR3 is TGTGCCAGCAGTGGACAGATAATCTATGGCTACACCTTC. Looking up the rest from reference TRBV2 and TRBJ1-2 gives the full variable domain: EPEVTQTPSHQVTQMGQEVILRCVPISNHLYFYWYRQILGQKVEFLVSFYNNEISEKSEIFDDQFSVERPDGSNFTLKIRSTKLEDSAMYFCASSGQIIYGYTFGSGTRLTVV.

This clone appeared a few times. The rearrangement links TRBV4-2 to TRBJ2-1, with D tentatively TRBD2 (6 bases). V shed 3 bases and J shed 4 bases, with 16 bases lying between them. Germline CDR1 and CDR2: LGHNA and YNFKEQ. The CDR3 covers 16 residues. As DNA, the CDR3 is TGTGCCAGCAGCCAGGCCGGGGGTGCGGCATACAATGAGCAGTTCTTC. Translating gives CASSQAGGAAYNEQFF.

The chain uses TRBV7-9 and TRBJ1-4, with unresolved D. V lost 1 base to trimming and J lost 6 bases, with 12 bases between them. Per germline, CDR1 SEHNR and CDR2 FQNEAQ (reference sequence). The CDR3 contains 15 residues. In nucleotides, the CDR3 is TGTGCCAGCAGCTTAGAGAGGAGAAAGGATGAAAAACTGTTTTTT. Amino acids: CASSLERRKDEKLFF.

The V gene is TRBV15, the J gene TRBJ1-4, with a possible D match to TRBD1 (6 bases). CDR3 length: 15 amino acids. Germline V gene sequence: CDR1 LNHNV, CDR2 YYDKDF (reference sequence). Trimming shortened V by 1 base and J by 3 bases, and 9 bases separated the two germline ends. CDR3 coding DNA: TGTGCCACCAGCAGAGCTGGACAGCCTAATGAAAAACTGTTTTTT. It is translated as CATSRAGQPNEKLFF.

The rearrangement uses TRBV19 and TRBJ1-1; 8 nucleotides align to TRBD1. Germline loops: CDR1 LNHDA, CDR2 SQIVND (reference sequence). The V and J ends lost 10 bases and 1 base, in that order; junction bases with no gene match: 5. The CDR3 spans 13 residues. DNA of the CDR3: TGTGCCACTGCGGGACAGGCGAACACTGAAGCTTTCTTT. Residues: CATAGQANTEAFF.

This chain uses TRBV27 with TRBJ2-4; the match to TRBD2 covers 9 bases. The CDR3 length is 15 residues. CDR1 and CDR2 from the germline V gene are MNHEY and SMNVEV (reference sequence). V lost 5 bases and J lost 8; bases outside the gene matches: 10. In nucleotides, the CDR3 is TGTGCCAGCAGTCCCGGCGGGGGGGCCCCTCACATTCAGTACTTC. Translated, it gives CASSPGGGAPHIQYF.

The V call is TRBV3-1 (or the pseudogene TRBV3-2), the J call TRBJ2-3; no clear D gene. The CDR3 length is 13 residues. The germline V and J ends were trimmed by 3 bases and 0 bases, with 4 bases remaining between them. Per germline, CDR1 LGHDT and CDR2 YNNKEL (reference sequence). The CDR3 sequence: CASSHISTDTQYF. For the CDR3, the DNA is TGTGCCAGCAGCCATATAAGCACAGATACGCAGTATTTT.

This chain links TRBV30 with TRBJ1-2; the D is unclear. V lost 3 bases, J lost 8 bases, and 22 bases lay in between. This CDR3 comprises 15 residues. Germline values: CDR1 GTSNPN, CDR2 SVGIG (reference sequence). CDR3 sequence reads: CAWSYNTGSLRGYTF. CDR3 in DNA: TGTGCCTGGAGCTATAATACCGGGAGCTTGCGCGGCTACACCTTC.

The V and J genes are TRBV18 and TRBJ1-2; D perhaps matches TRBD1 (6 bases). V was cut by 5 bases and J by 0 bases, with 10 bases left in between. Germline assignment: CDR1 KGHSH and CDR2 LQKENI. This CDR3 is built from 14 residues. The CDR3, as DNA: TGTGCCAGCTCAGCCGGGACAACTAACTATGGCTACACCTTC. Amino acids: CASSAGTTNYGYTF. Filled out from reference TRBV18 and TRBJ1-2, the complete variable domain reads NAGVMQNPRHLVRRRGQEARLRCSPMKGHSHVYWYRQLPEEGLKFMVYLQKENIIDESGMPKERFSAEFPKEGPSILRIQQVVRGDSAAYFCASSAGTTNYGYTFGSGTRLTVV.

V is TRBV15 and J is TRBJ2-1, with D possibly matching TRBD1 (6 bases). V was clipped by 6 bases and J by 5 bases, with 26 bases between them. The CDR3 is 18 residues long. Germline V gene lookup returns CDR1 LNHNV and CDR2 YYDKDF (reference sequence). CDR3 DNA: TGTGCCACCAGAAATTTCCGGGACACCCTTCGGGGACACAATGAGCAGTTCTTC. Protein product: CATRNFRDTLRGHNEQFF.

This clone was observed a few times. This chain uses TRBV7-2 with TRBJ2-1; the match to TRBD1 covers 8 bases. The V gene's germline CDR1 is SGHTA and CDR2 FQGNSA. V gave up 1 base and J gave up 2 bases; unmatched junction bases: 1. This CDR3 has 15 residues. CDR3 loop: CASSLGTGTYNEQFF. The CDR3 DNA reads TGTGCCAGCAGCTTAGGGACAGGGACCTACAATGAGCAGTTCTTC.

In DNA form, the CDR3 reads TGCGCCAGCAGTGATTCTTTTGGGACTCCCAGCCCCTACGAGCAGTACTTC. Residues: CASSDSFGTPSPYEQYF. The J gene is TRBJ2-7, the V gene TRBV10-1; D is possibly TRBD2 (6 bases). Germline-derived CDR1 and CDR2 are WNHNN and SYGVQD (reference sequence). The CDR3 runs 17 residues. Trimming left V 3 bases short and J 2 bases short, with 20 bases between.

With regard to this clone: The same CDR3 can be traced to other DNA sequences in this sample. The chain joins TRBV2 to TRBJ2-3; the match to TRBD2 covers 10 bases. The germline CDR1 and CDR2 sequences are SNHLY and FYNNEI. There are 13 residues in the CDR3. The ends lost 4 bases at V and 6 bases at J; junction bases unmatched: 1. Here the CDR3 DNA reads TGTGCCAGCAGTGGGACTAGCGGCGATACGCAGTATTTT. Translation gives CASSGTSGDTQYF.